This paragraph covers one TCR beta chain sequence. The CDR3 sequence is 14 residues long. The germline gives CDR1 SNHLY, CDR2 FYNNEI. Each CDR3 protein gets one entry in TCRdb, which reprocessed the 5' RACE reads and gives no DNA. In total, the table holds 400,000 to 450,000 distinct CDR3 sequences. This entry comes from a study of T cells expressing NK-cell markers. Sequencing was carried out using blood T cells: a sorted CD56 or NKG2C T cell subset, CD4+ or CD8+ T cells, or bulk PBMC T cells (not recorded which). The genes are TRBV2 and TRBJ2-6; the D call of TRBD1 rests on TCRdb alone, since no DNA is present to check it. This clonotype was obtained from a woman aged 18 to 75 in good health. The CDR3 spells CASSQGWGANVLTF.